This T cell receptor beta chain was sequenced in a study of response to subunit inactivated influenza vaccine. Findings and caveats of the study: New T cells are recruited in small numbers by each seasonal influenza vaccination, according to the authors' suggestion.

One entry per CDR3 protein, called by TCRdb with MiXCR from the RT-PCR reads. The table lists 400,000 to 550,000 distinct CDR3 sequences, roughly 23% of them singletons. This clonotype has only a few counts. Antigen unknown. The CDR3 contains 14 residues. V was pared by 4 bases and J by 3 bases, with 7 bases of the junction left unmatched. In germline, CDR1 is SGDLS, CDR2 YYNGEE. The sample consisted of CD4+ T cells sorted from PBMCs, taken 4 to 6 days after vaccination. This clonotype was sampled from a man aged 50 to 60 who received an inactivated influenza vaccine. The chain is built from TRBV9 and TRBJ2-7; TRBD1 matches at 7 bases. The CDR3 reads CASSPRQGNYEQYF. The CDR3 nucleotides read TGTGCCAGCAGCCCCCGACAGGGCAACTACGAGCAGTACTTC. The full variable domain, completed using reference TRBV9 and TRBJ2-7, is DSGVTQTPKHLITATGQRVTLRCSPRSGDLSVYWYQQSLDQGLQFLIQYYNGEERAKGNILERFSAQQFPDLHSELNLSSLELGDSALYFCASSPRQGNYEQYFGPGTRLTVT.